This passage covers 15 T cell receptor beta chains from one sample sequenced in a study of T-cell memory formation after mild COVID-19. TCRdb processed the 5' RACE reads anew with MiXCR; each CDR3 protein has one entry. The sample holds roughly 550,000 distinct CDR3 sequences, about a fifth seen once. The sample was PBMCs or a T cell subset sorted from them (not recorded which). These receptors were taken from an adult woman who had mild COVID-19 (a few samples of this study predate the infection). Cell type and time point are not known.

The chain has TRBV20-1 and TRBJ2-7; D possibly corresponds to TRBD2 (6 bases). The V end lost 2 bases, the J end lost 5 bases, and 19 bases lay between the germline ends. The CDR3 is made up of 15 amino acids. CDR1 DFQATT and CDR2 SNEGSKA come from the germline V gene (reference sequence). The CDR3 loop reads CSARPTGALSHEQYF. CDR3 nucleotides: TGCAGTGCTAGACCCACGGGAGCACTTAGCCACGAGCAGTACTTC.

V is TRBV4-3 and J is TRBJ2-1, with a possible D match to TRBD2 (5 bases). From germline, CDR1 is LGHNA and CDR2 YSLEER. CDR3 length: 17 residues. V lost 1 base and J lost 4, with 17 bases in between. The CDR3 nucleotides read TGCGCCAGCAGCCAAGGGCCGGGCGGGCAAATGTACAATGAGCAGTTCTTC. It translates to CASSQGPGGQMYNEQFF.

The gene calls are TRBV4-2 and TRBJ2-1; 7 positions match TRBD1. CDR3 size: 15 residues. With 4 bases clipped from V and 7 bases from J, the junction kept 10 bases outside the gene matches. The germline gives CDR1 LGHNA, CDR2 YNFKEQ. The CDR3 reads CASSLGDRSKNEQFF. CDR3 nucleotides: TGTGCCAGCAGCCTAGGGGACAGATCTAAGAATGAGCAGTTCTTC.

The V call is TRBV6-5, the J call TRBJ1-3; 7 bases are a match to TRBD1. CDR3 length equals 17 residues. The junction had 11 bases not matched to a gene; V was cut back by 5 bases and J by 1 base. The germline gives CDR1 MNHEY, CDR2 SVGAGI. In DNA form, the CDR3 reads TGTGCCAGCAGTCTCACGGGACAGTTCAATTCTGGAAACACCATATATTTT. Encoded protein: CASSLTGQFNSGNTIYF.

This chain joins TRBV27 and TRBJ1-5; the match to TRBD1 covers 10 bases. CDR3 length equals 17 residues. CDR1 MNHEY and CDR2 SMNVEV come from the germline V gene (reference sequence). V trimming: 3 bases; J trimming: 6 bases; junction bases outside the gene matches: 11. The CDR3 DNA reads TGTGCCAGCAGTTTCGGATTGGACAGGGGGTCGGGTCAGCCCCAGCATTTT. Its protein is CASSFGLDRGSGQPQHF.

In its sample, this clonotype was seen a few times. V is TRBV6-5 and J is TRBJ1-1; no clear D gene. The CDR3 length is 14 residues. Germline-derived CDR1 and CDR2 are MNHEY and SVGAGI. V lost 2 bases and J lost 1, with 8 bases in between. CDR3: CASSYVQQNTEAFF. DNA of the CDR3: TGTGCCAGCAGTTACGTACAGCAGAACACTGAAGCTTTCTTT.

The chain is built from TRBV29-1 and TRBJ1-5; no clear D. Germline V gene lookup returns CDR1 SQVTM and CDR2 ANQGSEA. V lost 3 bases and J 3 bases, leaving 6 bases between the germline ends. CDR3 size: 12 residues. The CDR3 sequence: CSVEGDNQPQHF. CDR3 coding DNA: TGCAGCGTTGAGGGCGACAATCAGCCCCAGCATTTT.

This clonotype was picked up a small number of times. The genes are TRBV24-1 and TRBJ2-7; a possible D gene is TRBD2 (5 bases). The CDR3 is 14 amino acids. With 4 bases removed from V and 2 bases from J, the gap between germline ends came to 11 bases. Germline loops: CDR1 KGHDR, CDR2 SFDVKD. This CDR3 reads CATSETGSPYEQYF. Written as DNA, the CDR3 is TGTGCCACCAGTGAGACGGGGTCCCCCTACGAGCAGTACTTC.

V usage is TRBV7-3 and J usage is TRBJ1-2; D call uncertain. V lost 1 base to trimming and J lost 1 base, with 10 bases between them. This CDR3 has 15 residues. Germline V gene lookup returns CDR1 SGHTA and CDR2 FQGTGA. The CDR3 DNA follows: TGTGCCAGCAGCTTAAACGTAGGCAATAACTATGGCTACACCTTC. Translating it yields CASSLNVGNNYGYTF.

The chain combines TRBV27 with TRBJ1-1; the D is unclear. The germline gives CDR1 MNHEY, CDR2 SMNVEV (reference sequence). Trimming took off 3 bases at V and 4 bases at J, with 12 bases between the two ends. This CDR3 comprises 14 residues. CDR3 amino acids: CASSFSGRSTEAFF. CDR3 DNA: TGTGCCAGCAGTTTCAGCGGGAGGTCCACTGAAGCTTTCTTT.

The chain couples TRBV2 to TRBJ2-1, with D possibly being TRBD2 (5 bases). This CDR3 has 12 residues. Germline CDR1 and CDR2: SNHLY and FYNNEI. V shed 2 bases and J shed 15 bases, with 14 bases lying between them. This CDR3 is CASSEHRDNRFF. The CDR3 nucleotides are TGTGCCAGCAGTGAACATCGGGATAACCGGTTCTTC.

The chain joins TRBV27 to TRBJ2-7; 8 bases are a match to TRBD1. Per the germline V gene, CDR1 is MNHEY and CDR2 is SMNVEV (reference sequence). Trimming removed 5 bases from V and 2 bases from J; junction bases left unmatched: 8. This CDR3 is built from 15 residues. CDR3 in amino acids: CASSTFGTGAYEQYF. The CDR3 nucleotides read TGTGCCAGCAGTACCTTCGGGACAGGAGCCTACGAGCAGTACTTC.

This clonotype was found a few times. The CDR3 is CSVGTLAARDTQYF. The CDR3 DNA reads TGCAGCGTGGGCACGCTAGCCGCTCGGGATACGCAGTATTTT. The V call is TRBV29-1, the J call TRBJ2-3, with D perhaps TRBD2 (5 bases). Germline V gene lookup returns CDR1 SQVTM and CDR2 ANQGSEA. The germline V and J ends were trimmed by 6 bases and 6 bases, with 19 bases remaining between them. The CDR3 has 14 amino acids.

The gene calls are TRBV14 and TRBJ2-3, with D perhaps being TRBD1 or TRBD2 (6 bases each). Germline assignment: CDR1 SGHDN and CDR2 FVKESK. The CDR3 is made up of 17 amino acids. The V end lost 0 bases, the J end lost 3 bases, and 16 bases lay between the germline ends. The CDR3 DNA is TGTGCCAGCAGCCAAGATTCCTTAGGGGGACTTACAGATACGCAGTATTTT. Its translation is CASSQDSLGGLTDTQYF. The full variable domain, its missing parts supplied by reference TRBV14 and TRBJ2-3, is EAGVTQFPSHSVIEKGQTVTLRCDPISGHDNLYWYRRVMGKEIKFLLHFVKESKQDESGMPNNRFLAERTGGTYSTLKVQPAELEDSGVYFCASSQDSLGGLTDTQYFGPGTRLTVL.

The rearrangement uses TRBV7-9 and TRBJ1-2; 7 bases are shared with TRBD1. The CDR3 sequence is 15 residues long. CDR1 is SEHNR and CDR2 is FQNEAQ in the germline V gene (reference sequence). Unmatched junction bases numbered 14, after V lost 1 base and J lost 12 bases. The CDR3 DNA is TGTGCCAGCAGCTTAGGAGGGGGCGAGGATCTGGCGCACACCTTC. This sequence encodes CASSLGGGEDLAHTF. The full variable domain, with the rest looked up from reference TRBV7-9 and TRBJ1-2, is DTGVSQNPRHKITKRGQNVTFRCDPISEHNRLYWYRQTLGQGPEFLTYFQNEAQLEKSRLLSDRFSAERPKGSFSTLEIQRTEQGDSAMYLCASSLGGGEDLAHTFGSGTRLTVV.